This TCR beta chain was recovered during a study of CD8 T cells in ankylosing spondylitis. Quantitative 5'-RACE with molecular barcodes generated TCR beta libraries. From the 5' RACE reads, TCRdb called clonotypes with MiXCR, one entry per CDR3 protein. The sample records fewer than 550,000 distinct CDR3 sequences, roughly 5.3% being singletons. Germline V gene data show CDR1 as SQVTM and CDR2 as ANQGSEA. The CDR3 length is 13 residues. Trimming removed 5 bases at V and 6 bases at J, with 16 bases between. This clonotype was counted many times. Its antigen is as yet unknown. Findings and limits, study-wide: Disease-linked clones displayed a CD8+ phenotype and appeared relatively rarely in peripheral blood. A TCR beta motif of fewer than ten highly homologous variants appeared characteristic of ankylosing spondylitis blood.

The sequenced sample was blood, either unsorted or a sorted T cell fraction (not recorded which). The origin of this receptor is a male donor with ankylosing spondylitis. The chain links TRBV29-1 to TRBJ2-5; D is unclear. Written as DNA, the CDR3 is TGCAGCGTTCGTGAACTTTCTGCGCAGACCCAGTACTTC. This codes for CSVRELSAQTQYF.